These T cell receptor beta chains were read from a single sample in a study of blood T cell repertoires in COVID-19. Profiling relied on immunoSEQ multiplex PCR, and the TCRdb table lists in-frame clones only, not all of them. The sample lists 150,000 to 200,000 clones; over 75% were seen once. Material: PBMCs or T cells enriched from blood (not recorded which). The receptor source for this set is a young woman who had recovered from COVID-19. Each CDR3 is given with its conserved first and last residue. A D gene is named only where the DNA matches it firmly. The size field is filled for only some rows; it gives once, few, many or a size class.

clone_size	d_call	v_call	j_call	cdr3_aa
NA	TRBD1	TRBV7-9	TRBJ1-5	CASSFTGEVDQPQHF
few	NA	TRBV7-9	TRBJ2-3	CASSFEAVTDTQYF
NA	TRBD2	TRBV9	TRBJ2-7	CASSILAGPYEQYF
NA	NA	TRBV5-1	TRBJ1-2	CASSNAAIRGTNYGYTF
NA	TRBD2	TRBV4-1	TRBJ2-3	CASSLKLAGKSTDTQYF
few	TRBD2	TRBV5-1	TRBJ2-7	CASSWTSGTYEQYF
NA	NA	TRBV11-2	TRBJ2-7	CASSPTRGQVEQYF
NA	TRBD1	TRBV27	TRBJ1-1	CASSKTGTGYMNTEAFF
NA	TRBD2	TRBV5-4	TRBJ2-5	CASSLAGGSETQYF
NA	NA	TRBV2	TRBJ2-1	CASSAFNEQFF
NA	NA	TRBV24-1	TRBJ2-7	CATSVGGHEQYF
NA	TRBD2	TRBV9	TRBJ2-7	CASSVSAGGPEEQYF
many	TRBD2	TRBV11-2	TRBJ2-3	CASSRSLAGGTSTDTQYF
NA	NA	TRBV19	TRBJ1-6	CASSGVGGSPLHF
once	NA	TRBV12-3/TRBV12-4	TRBJ1-1	CASRIGGEGEAFF
NA	TRBD2	TRBV4-3	TRBJ2-1	CASSQDRGREDNEQFF
NA	NA	TRBV6-1	TRBJ1-1	CASSELQVNTEAFF
NA	TRBD2	TRBV19	TRBJ2-7	CASVTGGGRPTTYEQYF
NA	NA	TRBV6-5	TRBJ1-3	CASSRDSGNTIYF
NA	TRBD2	TRBV5-6	TRBJ2-1	CASSWRGAMDNEQFF
NA	TRBD1	TRBV2	TRBJ1-4	CASRPGQGAVISMTNEKLFF
few	TRBD1	TRBV29-1	TRBJ1-2	CSVGQGPGYGYTF
once	TRBD1	TRBV6-5	TRBJ1-1	CASSYNPGQGNTEAFF
NA	NA	TRBV28	TRBJ1-2	CASSLLTGTNYGYTF
NA	TRBD1	TRBV6-5	TRBJ1-5	CASSYSRRGLQPQHF
NA	NA	TRBV18	TRBJ1-3	CASSPKQGDGNTIYF
once	NA	TRBV27	TRBJ1-2	CASSFSSFDSGYTF
NA	NA	TRBV3-1/TRBV3-2	TRBJ1-2	CASSQDPLLPGTNYGYTF
NA	TRBD1	TRBV28	TRBJ1-1	CASSLWGTGEISAEAFF
NA	TRBD2	TRBV5-4	TRBJ2-7	CASSTGLAGSYEQYF
NA	NA	TRBV5-1	TRBJ2-3	CASSGGAGTDTQYF
NA	NA	TRBV29-1	TRBJ1-1	CSISRGNEAFF
NA	NA	TRBV6-5	TRBJ2-1	CASTPRLEAYNEQFF
few	NA	TRBV19	TRBJ2-5	CASSAGNQETQYF
NA	TRBD1	TRBV10-3	TRBJ1-3	CAITAGGLSGNTIYF
NA	TRBD1	TRBV5-1	TRBJ1-3	CASSSTGTGGGNTIYF
NA	TRBD1	TRBV3-1/TRBV3-2	TRBJ2-1	CASSQDTGTEAYNEQFF
NA	NA	TRBV19	TRBJ2-6	CASSIGTAGANVLTF
NA	NA	TRBV27	TRBJ1-2	CASSLSADYGYTF
NA	NA	TRBV11-2	TRBJ1-1	CASSLVGVTEAFF
once	TRBD2	TRBV9	TRBJ2-3	CASSVGANSQGSGGLKGTQYF
NA	NA	TRBV28	TRBJ2-1	CASFGSAAGHNEQFF
few	NA	TRBV21-1	TRBJ2-7	CASSKEGTVQGNYEQYF
once	NA	TRBV5-1	TRBJ2-1	CASSLDSTAGNEQFF
NA	NA	TRBV6-6	TRBJ2-1	CASSPNRVDEQFF
NA	TRBD2	TRBV6-1	TRBJ2-7	CASSEAGRGNYEQYF
NA	TRBD1	TRBV6-5	TRBJ1-6	CASSYSTGGKNSPLHF
NA	TRBD1	TRBV4-3	TRBJ2-5	CASSQMTGGQETQYF
NA	TRBD1	TRBV5-5	TRBJ2-5	CASSDRQGQETQYF
NA	NA	TRBV7-9	TRBJ1-1	CASSLNSAGTEAFF
NA	TRBD1	TRBV2	TRBJ1-2	CASEFRTGSNSTF
NA	NA	TRBV11-1	TRBJ1-2	CASSFGQWLNYGYTF
NA	NA	TRBV18	TRBJ1-2	CASSPLEGSVLGGYTF
NA	TRBD1	TRBV10-3	TRBJ1-1	CAISGTENTEAFF
NA	NA	TRBV7-9	TRBJ2-7	CASSPTGYEQYF
few	NA	TRBV30	TRBJ1-1	CAWSADSYEAFF
NA	NA	TRBV7-2	TRBJ2-1	CASSLAGSSYNEQFF
NA	TRBD1	TRBV19	TRBJ1-6	CATRRTGENSPLHF
once	NA	TRBV28	TRBJ1-2	CASSFTPKRGNYGYTF